The 11 T cell receptor beta chains below all came from one sample that was sequenced in a study of T cells in tuberculosis. TCRdb keeps only in-frame clones here, not all; method: immunoSEQ multiplex PCR. This table holds roughly 35,000 clones, approximately 89% found once. Source material: PBMCs. The receptors come from a donor between 10 and 29 years old with latent tuberculosis or without tuberculosis infection.

The V call is TRBV28, the J call TRBJ2-5; 7 bases are shared with TRBD1. J gave up 2 bases and V 3 bases, and 15 bases lay outside the gene matches. CDR3 size: 18 residues. Germline lookup yields CDR1 MDHEN and CDR2 SYDVKM. The CDR3 sequence: CASSFSLVDRAGQETQYF. CDR3 nucleotide sequence: TGTGCCAGCAGTTTTTCACTCGTCGACAGGGCCGGACAAGAGACCCAGTACTTC.

The CDR3 DNA reads as TGTGCCAGAAGCTGTGGGGGGGTGGTCCCGTGGCTAGCGGGTGGCACAGATACGCAGTATTTT. This sequence encodes CARSCGGVVPWLAGGTDTQYF. The chain is built from TRBV5-3 and TRBJ2-3, with 8 bases identical to TRBD2. TRBV5-3 is an open reading frame whose function is uncertain. Trimming at V came to 3 bases and at J to 1 base, leaving 22 bases not matched to a gene. The CDR3 runs to 21 residues.

CDR3 DNA: TGCGCCAGCAGCTATGGGGCTCACCCTGAAGCTTTCTTT. Translation gives CASSYGAHPEAFF. The chain employs TRBV5-1 and TRBJ1-1; a weak D match, TRBD1 (5 bases). Germline values: CDR1 SGHRS, CDR2 YFSETQ. Trimming removed 3 bases from V and 6 bases from J, with 12 bases in between. The CDR3 spans 13 residues.

This chain uses TRBV5-4 with TRBJ2-5, with 9 bases aligning to TRBD2. The CDR3 totals 17 residues. Per the germline V gene, CDR1 is SGHNT and CDR2 is YYREEE (reference sequence). V lost 0 bases and J lost 4; bases outside the gene matches: 10. The CDR3 is CASSLGRLAEGGETQYF. CDR3 in DNA: TGTGCCAGCAGCTTGGGAAGACTAGCGGAGGGAGGAGAGACCCAGTACTTC.

The chain uses TRBV10-2 and TRBJ1-5; possible D gene TRBD1, 5 bases. The V gene's germline CDR1 is WSHSY and CDR2 SAAADI. The CDR3 sequence is 14 residues long. Trimming cost V 6 bases and J 2 bases, with 11 bases left between them. The CDR3 coding sequence is TGCGCCAGCAGCGCAGGGTTCGGCAATCAGCCCCAGCATTTT. Its translation is CASSAGFGNQPQHF.

The chain joins TRBV28 to TRBJ2-7, with 8 bases that match TRBD1. This CDR3 has 15 amino acids. CDR1 and CDR2 (germline): MDHEN, SYDVKM. V lost 5 bases to trimming and J lost 5 bases; unmatched junction nucleotides: 11. The CDR3 nucleotides are TGTGCCAGCAGTCCCAGGACAGGGTCGGAGGACGAGCAGTACTTC. Its translation is CASSPRTGSEDEQYF.

The chain couples TRBV7-9 to TRBJ1-5, with D perhaps matching TRBD1 (6 bases). Trimming left V 1 base short and J 1 base short, with 17 bases between. The CDR3 length is 18 residues. Looked up from germline, CDR1 is SEHNR and CDR2 is FQNEAQ (reference sequence). CDR3: CASSLGLTGGVSNQPQHF. The DNA for the CDR3 is TGTGCCAGCAGCTTAGGTTTAACGGGGGGCGTAAGCAATCAGCCCCAGCATTTT. Full variable domain (rest looked up from reference TRBV7-9 and TRBJ1-5): DTGVSQNPRHKITKRGQNVTFRCDPISEHNRLYWYRQTLGQGPEFLTYFQNEAQLEKSRLLSDRFSAERPKGSFSTLEIQRTEQGDSAMYLCASSLGLTGGVSNQPQHFGDGTRLSIL.

The table lists this clone with a count of one. The chain combines TRBV18 with TRBJ2-5, with D possibly being TRBD1 (5 bases). Germline-derived CDR1 and CDR2 are KGHSH and LQKENI. The CDR3 covers 13 residues. V dropped 2 bases and J dropped 5 bases, with 9 bases sitting between them. The CDR3 region is CASSPVGLETQYF. Here the CDR3 DNA reads TGTGCCAGCTCACCAGTGGGGCTTGAGACCCAGTACTTC.

This chain connects TRBV7-6 to TRBJ2-5, with a tentative D call TRBD2 (5 bases). Germline V gene data show CDR1 as SGHVS and CDR2 as FNYEAQ. The V gene lost 1 base and the J gene lost 2 bases, with 5 bases spanning the gap. The CDR3 sequence is 13 residues long. The CDR3 loop reads CASSLGEQETQYF. CDR3 sequence (DNA): TGTGCCAGCAGCTTAGGGGAGCAAGAGACCCAGTACTTC.

The chain joins TRBV21-1 to TRBJ1-2; the table's D call, TRBD1, was not checked against the DNA. TRBV21-1 is a documented pseudogene. The CDR3 spans 17 residues. CDR3 sequence (DNA): TGTGCCAGCAGCAATTACCGGGACAAGAAACCCTTCCTCGCCTACACCTTC. This translates into CASSNYRDKKPFLAYTF.

The chain recombines TRBV28 with TRBJ2-5; TRBD2 agrees at 12 bases. In germline, CDR1 is MDHEN, CDR2 SYDVKM. The CDR3 is 14 residues long. After removal of 9 bases from V and 5 bases from J, the junction contained 7 bases not matched to a gene. Here the CDR3 DNA reads TGTGCCAGTAAGACTAGCGGGAGCAGGGAGACCCAGTACTTC. Translating gives CASKTSGSRETQYF.